Listed below are T cell receptor beta chains from one sample, sequenced in a study of regulatory T cells in long-lasting Graves disease. Using its own MiXCR run on the multiplex PCR reads, TCRdb lists one record per CDR3 protein. The sample lists 400,000 to 550,000 distinct CDR3 sequences, around 15% occurring once. The same sample was also studied in work on T cells in Graves' hyperthyroidism and ophthalmopathy.

The sequences come from peripheral blood mononuclear cells (PBMCs), collected at new diagnosis, from a patient treated with antithyroid drugs. The receptors originated from a woman in her 30s with Graves disease. The CDR3 runs from the conserved cysteine through the conserved F or W. Each record gives: D gene, clone size, V gene, CDR3 length, J gene, CDR3 protein, CDR3 DNA. The D gene is left open where the match is weak. Clone size is not always given. Where it is, it says once, few, many or a class for expanded clones.

-	many	TRBV3-1	13	TRBJ2-7	CASSGDHSYEQYF	TGTGCCAGCAGCGGGGACCATTCCTACGAGCAGTACTTC
-	many	TRBV19	12	TRBJ1-1	CASSMHQQEAFF	TGTGCCAGTAGTATGCACCAGCAAGAAGCTTTCTTT
-	many	TRBV5-6	14	TRBJ2-7	CASSPRERSYEQYF	TGTGCCAGCAGCCCCAGGGAGAGGAGCTACGAGCAGTACTTC
TRBD2	-	TRBV27	17	TRBJ2-1	CASSLSLAGGLLLKQFF	TGTGCCAGCAGTTTATCACTAGCGGGAGGCCTACTGTTAAAGCAGTTCTTC
-	-	TRBV14	13	TRBJ2-1	CASSRIADNEQFF	TGTGCCAGCAGCCGAATAGCCGACAATGAGCAGTTCTTC
TRBD2	many	TRBV18	15	TRBJ2-7	CASSLRLAGSYEQYF	TGTGCCAGCAGTTTACGACTAGCGGGGTCCTACGAGCAGTACTTC
TRBD1	many	TRBV6-2/TRBV6-3	15	TRBJ1-6	CASSYRDSGRSPLHF	TGTGCCAGCAGTTACCGGGACAGCGGGAGATCACCCCTCCACTTT
-	few	TRBV5-5	14	TRBJ2-5	CASRPAPNQETQYF	TGTGCCAGCAGACCAGCCCCGAACCAAGAGACCCAGTACTTC
TRBD1	-	TRBV6-1	13	TRBJ2-5	CASRWTGGETQYF	TGTGCCAGCAGGTGGACAGGGGGAGAGACCCAGTACTTC
-	few	TRBV18	15	TRBJ2-3	CASSSPGLNTDTQYF	TGTGCCAGCTCATCACCGGGACTCAACACAGATACGCAGTATTTT
TRBD2	many	TRBV6-2/TRBV6-3	19	TRBJ2-3	CASRPPTSGRALRTDTQYF	TGTGCCAGCAGACCCCCCACTAGCGGGAGGGCCCTCCGCACAGATACGCAGTATTTT
TRBD1	many	TRBV28	14	TRBJ2-5	CASSRDRDSETQYF	TGTGCCAGCAGCCGGGACAGGGATTCAGAGACCCAGTACTTC
-	-	TRBV28	14	TRBJ2-1	CASSPGVYYNEQFF	TGTGCCAGCAGTCCCGGGGTGTACTACAATGAGCAGTTCTTC
TRBD2	many	TRBV12-3/TRBV12-4	15	TRBJ2-1	CASSLGLASHNEQFF	TGTGCCAGCAGTTTAGGACTAGCTTCCCACAATGAGCAGTTCTTC
TRBD1	many	TRBV6-1	15	TRBJ2-2	CASRTGTGVHGELFF	TGTGCCAGCAGAACCGGGACAGGGGTTCACGGGGAGCTGTTTTTT
-	many	TRBV7-3	15	TRBJ1-5	CASSLEGDSNQPQHF	TGTGCCAGCAGCTTAGAGGGAGATAGCAATCAGCCCCAGCATTTT
TRBD1	many	TRBV2	18	TRBJ2-1	CASSEALRTGSSYNEQFF	TGTGCCAGCAGTGAAGCGCTTCGGACAGGGAGCTCCTACAATGAGCAGTTCTTC
TRBD1	many	TRBV11-2	16	TRBJ2-2	CASSSPQGWDTGELFF	TGTGCCAGCAGCTCTCCACAGGGGTGGGACACCGGGGAGCTGTTTTTT
TRBD2	-	TRBV6-2/TRBV6-3	17	TRBJ2-3	CASSTGLAGVDADTQYF	TGTGCCAGCAGTACGGGACTAGCGGGAGTAGACGCAGATACGCAGTATTTT
-	-	TRBV10-2	12	TRBJ2-5	CASGPYAETQYF	TGCGCCAGCGGCCCCTATGCAGAGACCCAGTACTTC
-	-	TRBV9	14	TRBJ2-3	CASSTGPSTDTQYF	TGTGCCAGCAGCACGGGACCGAGCACAGATACGCAGTATTTT
-	many	TRBV18	12	TRBJ1-5	CASSPPGQPQHF	TGTGCCAGCTCACCACCTGGTCAGCCCCAGCATTTT
TRBD1	-	TRBV29-1	13	TRBJ1-4	CSATTGFSEKLFF	TGCAGCGCCACGACAGGGTTTAGTGAAAAACTGTTTTTT
TRBD1	-	TRBV11-3	15	TRBJ2-2	CASSSLQGAGGELFF	TGTGCCAGCAGCTCCTTACAGGGGGCCGGCGGGGAGCTGTTTTTT
TRBD1	-	TRBV14	15	TRBJ2-5	CASSRTQGARETQYF	TGTGCCAGCAGCCGGACGCAGGGGGCGCGAGAGACCCAGTACTTC
TRBD1	few	TRBV7-9	16	TRBJ1-2	CASSSSRDSALKGYTF	TGTGCCAGCAGCTCCTCCCGGGACAGCGCTTTAAAAGGCTACACCTTC
-	many	TRBV27	15	TRBJ1-2	CASSLLGSYPYGYTF	TGTGCCAGCAGTTTACTGGGCTCCTACCCCTATGGCTACACCTTC
TRBD1	few	TRBV27	14	TRBJ2-7	CASSLLVRGQEQYF	TGTGCCAGCAGTTTATTGGTCAGGGGGCAGGAGCAGTACTTC
-	many	TRBV27	13	TRBJ2-5	CASSLGARETQYF	TGTGCCAGCAGTTTGGGGGCGCGGGAGACCCAGTACTTC
-	many	TRBV7-2	16	TRBJ2-1	CASRRTVRESYVEQFF	TGTGCCAGCAGAAGAACTGTGCGCGAGTCATATGTTGAGCAGTTCTTC
TRBD2	-	TRBV7-6	16	TRBJ2-7	CASSLAPSGTSYEQYF	TGTGCCAGCAGCTTAGCTCCCAGCGGGACCTCCTACGAGCAGTACTTC
-	few	TRBV6-1	12	TRBJ2-1	CATSTIRREQFF	TGTGCCACCAGCACGATACGGAGGGAGCAGTTCTTC
-	once	TRBV20-1	16	TRBJ1-6	CSAREGGASSNSPLHF	TGCAGTGCTAGAGAGGGGGGGGCCTCCTCTAATTCACCCCTCCACTTT
-	many	TRBV7-2	14	TRBJ2-3	CASSRGAVPDTQYF	TGTGCCAGCAGCCGCGGGGCGGTTCCAGATACGCAGTATTTT
-	many	TRBV30	12	TRBJ2-1	CAWSPFRNEQFF	TGTGCCTGGAGTCCCTTCCGTAATGAGCAGTTCTTC
-	many	TRBV28	15	TRBJ2-7	CASGPGQFSSYEQYF	TGTGCCAGCGGCCCCGGGCAGTTTAGCTCCTACGAGCAGTACTTC
TRBD1	many	TRBV5-5	13	TRBJ1-2	CASSYGTEYGYTF	TGTGCCAGCAGCTACGGGACAGAGTACGGCTACACCTTC
-	few	TRBV20-1	16	TRBJ2-3	CSATTLAISSTDTQYF	TGCAGTGCAACCACCTTAGCGATCTCTAGCACAGATACGCAGTATTTT
-	-	TRBV29-1	15	TRBJ2-1	CSVEGTNERDNEQFF	TGCAGCGTTGAAGGGACAAACGAGAGAGACAATGAGCAGTTCTTC
-	few	TRBV10-1	12	TRBJ2-2	CASRPQGGELFF	TGCGCCAGCAGGCCCCAGGGCGGGGAGCTGTTTTTT
TRBD1	many	TRBV18	17	TRBJ1-1	CASSPRDRDFLNTEAFF	TGTGCCAGCTCACCAAGGGACAGGGATTTCTTGAACACTGAAGCTTTCTTT
-	many	TRBV28	14	TRBJ2-5	CASSFYPSRETQYF	TGTGCCAGCAGTTTTTACCCTAGTAGGGAGACCCAGTACTTC
TRBD2	-	TRBV6-1	15	TRBJ2-1	CASSETSGAYNEQFF	TGTGCCAGCAGTGAAACTAGCGGAGCCTACAATGAGCAGTTCTTC
-	few	TRBV5-1	18	TRBJ2-7	CASSLGTMEGGPSYEQYF	TGCGCCAGCAGCTTGGGGACTATGGAGGGAGGCCCCTCCTACGAGCAGTACTTC
-	few	TRBV7-8	17	TRBJ1-5	CASSPPYGVRTHQPQHF	TGTGCCAGCAGCCCGCCGTACGGCGTACGAACCCATCAGCCCCAGCATTTT
-	-	TRBV11-3	16	TRBJ2-5	CASSPIVGETRETQYF	TGTGCCAGCAGCCCTATCGTGGGGGAGACAAGAGAGACCCAGTACTTC
-	many	TRBV2	13	TRBJ2-3	CASSGTFTDTQYF	TGTGCCAGCAGCGGGACGTTCACAGATACGCAGTATTTT
-	many	TRBV9	13	TRBJ2-7	CASSVQTDGEQYF	TGTGCCAGCAGCGTGCAGACAGATGGTGAGCAGTACTTC